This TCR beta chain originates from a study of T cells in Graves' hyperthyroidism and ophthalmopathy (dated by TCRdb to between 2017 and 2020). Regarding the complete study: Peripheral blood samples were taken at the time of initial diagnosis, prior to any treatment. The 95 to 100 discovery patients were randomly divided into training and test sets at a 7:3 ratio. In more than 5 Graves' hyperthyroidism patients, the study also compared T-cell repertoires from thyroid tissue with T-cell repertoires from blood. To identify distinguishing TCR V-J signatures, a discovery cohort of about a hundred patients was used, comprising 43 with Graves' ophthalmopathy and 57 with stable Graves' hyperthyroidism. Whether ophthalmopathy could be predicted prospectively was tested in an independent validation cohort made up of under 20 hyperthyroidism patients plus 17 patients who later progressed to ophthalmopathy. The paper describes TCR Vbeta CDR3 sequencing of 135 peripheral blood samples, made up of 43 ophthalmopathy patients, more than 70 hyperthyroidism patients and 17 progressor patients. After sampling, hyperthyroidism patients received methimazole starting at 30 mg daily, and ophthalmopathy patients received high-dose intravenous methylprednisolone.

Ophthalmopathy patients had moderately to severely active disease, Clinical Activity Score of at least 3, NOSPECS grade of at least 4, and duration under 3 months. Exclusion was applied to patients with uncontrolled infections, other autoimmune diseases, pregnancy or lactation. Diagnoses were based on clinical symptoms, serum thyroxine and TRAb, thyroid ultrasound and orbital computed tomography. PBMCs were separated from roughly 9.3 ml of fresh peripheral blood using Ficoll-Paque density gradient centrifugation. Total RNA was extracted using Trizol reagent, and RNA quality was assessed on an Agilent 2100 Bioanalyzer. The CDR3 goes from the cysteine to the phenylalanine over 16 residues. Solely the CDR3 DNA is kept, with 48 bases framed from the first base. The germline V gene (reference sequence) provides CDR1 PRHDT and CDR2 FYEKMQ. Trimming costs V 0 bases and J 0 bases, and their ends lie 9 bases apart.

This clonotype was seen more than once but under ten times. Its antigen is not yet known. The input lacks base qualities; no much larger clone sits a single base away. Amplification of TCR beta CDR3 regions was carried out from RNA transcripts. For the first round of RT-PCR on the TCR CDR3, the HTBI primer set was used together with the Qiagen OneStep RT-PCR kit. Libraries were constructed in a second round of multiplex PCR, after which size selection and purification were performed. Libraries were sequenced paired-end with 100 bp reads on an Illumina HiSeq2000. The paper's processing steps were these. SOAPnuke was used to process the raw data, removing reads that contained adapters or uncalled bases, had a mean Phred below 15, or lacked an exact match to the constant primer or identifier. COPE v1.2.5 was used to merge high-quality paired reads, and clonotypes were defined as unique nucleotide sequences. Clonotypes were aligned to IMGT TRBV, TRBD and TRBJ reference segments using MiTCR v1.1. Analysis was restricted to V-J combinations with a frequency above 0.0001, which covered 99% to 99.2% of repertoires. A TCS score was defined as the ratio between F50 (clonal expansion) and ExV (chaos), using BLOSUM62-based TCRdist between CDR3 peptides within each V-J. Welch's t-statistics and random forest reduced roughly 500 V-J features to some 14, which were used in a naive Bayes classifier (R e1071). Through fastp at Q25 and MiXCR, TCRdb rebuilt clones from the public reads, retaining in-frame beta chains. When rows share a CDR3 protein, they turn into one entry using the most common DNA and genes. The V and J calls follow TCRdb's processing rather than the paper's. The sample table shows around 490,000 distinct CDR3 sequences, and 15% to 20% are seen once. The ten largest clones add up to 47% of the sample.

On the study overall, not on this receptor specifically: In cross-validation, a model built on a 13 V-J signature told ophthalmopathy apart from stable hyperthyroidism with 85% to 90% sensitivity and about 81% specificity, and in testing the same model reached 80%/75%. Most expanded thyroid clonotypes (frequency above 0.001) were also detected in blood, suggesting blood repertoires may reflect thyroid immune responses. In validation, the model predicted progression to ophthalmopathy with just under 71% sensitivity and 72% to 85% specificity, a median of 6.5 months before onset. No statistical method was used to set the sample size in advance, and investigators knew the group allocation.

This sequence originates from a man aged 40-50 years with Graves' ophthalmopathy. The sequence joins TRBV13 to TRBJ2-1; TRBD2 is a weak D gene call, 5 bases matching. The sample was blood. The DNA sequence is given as TGTGCCAGCAGCTTAGGAGCGGATGGCTCCTACAATGAGCAGTTCTTC. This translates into CASSLGADGSYNEQFF.